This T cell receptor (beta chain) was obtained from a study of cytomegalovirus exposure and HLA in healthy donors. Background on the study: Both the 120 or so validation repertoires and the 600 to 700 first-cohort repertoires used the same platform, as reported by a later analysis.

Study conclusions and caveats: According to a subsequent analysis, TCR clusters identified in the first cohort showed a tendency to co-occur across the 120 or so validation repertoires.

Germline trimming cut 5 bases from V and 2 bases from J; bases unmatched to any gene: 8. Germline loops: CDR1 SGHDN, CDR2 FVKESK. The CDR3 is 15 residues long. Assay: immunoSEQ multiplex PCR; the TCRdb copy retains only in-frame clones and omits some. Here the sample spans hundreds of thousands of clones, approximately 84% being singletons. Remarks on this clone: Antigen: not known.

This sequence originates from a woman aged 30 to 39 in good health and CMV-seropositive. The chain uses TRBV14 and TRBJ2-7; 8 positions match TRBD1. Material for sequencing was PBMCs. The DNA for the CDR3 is TGTGCCAGCAGCGCCCAGGGGGCCCGTACCTACGAGCAGTACTTC. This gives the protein CASSAQGARTYEQYF.